This T cell receptor beta chain was sequenced during a study of T cells after posttransplantation cyclophosphamide. Study-level points and caveats: Recipient CMV seropositivity and CMV reactivation strongly tracked TRB clonality.

Clones were sequenced by immunoSEQ multiplex PCR, and TCRdb holds only the in-frame ones, with some missing. The sample holds tens of thousands of clones, and no clone turns up only once. This clone was seen ten or more times. The antigen remains undetermined. This CDR3 is built from 12 residues. V lost 8 bases and J 2 bases, leaving 6 bases between the germline ends. Looked up from germline, CDR1 is SGHAT and CDR2 is FQNNGV. Sequenced material: PBMCs. This sequence joins TRBV11-2 and TRBJ2-2; D is unresolved. The receptor's source is a man aged 35-49 years in good health, CMV-negative, and a related stem cell transplant donor. In nucleotides, the CDR3 is TGTGCCAGCCAACATAACACCGGGGAGCTGTTTTTT. Its protein is CASQHNTGELFF. The full variable domain, with the rest looked up from reference TRBV11-2 and TRBJ2-2, is EAGVAQSPRYKIIEKRQSVAFWCNPISGHATLYWYQQILGQGPKLLIQFQNNGVVDDSQLPKDRFSAERLKGVDSTLKIQPAKLEDSAVYLCASQHNTGELFFGEGSRLTVL.